A selection of T cell receptor beta chains follows, all from one sample in a study of shared clonotypes between healthy human individuals. Generated by immunoSEQ multiplex PCR, the TCRdb table keeps only in-frame clones and is missing some. The sample lists some 92,000 clones; roughly half were seen once. Material: PBMCs. These receptors originate from a woman in her thirties or forties in good health. Some clones in this sample may be carry-over from other donors' samples. CDR3s include the opening cysteine and the closing phenylalanine or tryptophan. The order of the fields is D gene, V gene, clone size, J gene, CDR3 DNA, CDR3 protein. A D gene is named only where the DNA matches it firmly. Size tells how often a clone was seen (once, few, many) or the class of an expanded clone, and some rows leave it out.

D: .; V: TRBV5-1; size: .; J: TRBJ1-1; DNA: TGCGCCAGCAGCTCTCACTCAGGGATTACGAACACTGAAGCTTTCTTT; CDR3: CASSSHSGITNTEAFF
D: TRBD1; V: TRBV30; size: .; J: TRBJ1-1; DNA: TGTGCCTGGAGTGACAGGGGGACGATCACTGAAGCTTTCTTT; CDR3: CAWSDRGTITEAFF
D: .; V: TRBV9; size: .; J: TRBJ2-1; DNA: TGTGCCAGCAGTGACCTAGCGACCTCCTACAATGAGCAGTTCTTC; CDR3: CASSDLATSYNEQFF
D: .; V: TRBV6-6; size: .; J: TRBJ2-4; DNA: TGTGCCAGCTCTGGGGGGCCCAAAAACATTCAGTACTTC; CDR3: CASSGGPKNIQYF
D: TRBD2; V: TRBV27; size: medium-sized; J: TRBJ2-1; DNA: TGTGCCAGCAGTTCCCTCCAGCGGGGCGCCTACAATGAGCAGTTCTTC; CDR3: CASSSLQRGAYNEQFF
D: TRBD1; V: TRBV29-1; size: few; J: TRBJ2-2; DNA: TGCAGCGTTGGTGAGACAGGGCGCTCCACCGGGGAGCTGTTTTTT; CDR3: CSVGETGRSTGELFF
D: .; V: TRBV5-1; size: many; J: TRBJ2-7; DNA: TGCGCCAGCAGGGTGGCAACCAGTTACTCCTACGAGCAGTACTTC; CDR3: CASRVATSYSYEQYF
D: .; V: TRBV30; size: few; J: TRBJ2-5; DNA: TGTGCCTGGAGTGCCCCCGGGGCAGGGAGGACGACCCAGTACTTC; CDR3: CAWSAPGAGRTTQYF
D: TRBD1; V: TRBV6-5; size: few; J: TRBJ1-2; DNA: TGTGCCAGCAGTTACGGACAGGGGGACGGCTACACCTTC; CDR3: CASSYGQGDGYTF
D: TRBD2; V: TRBV30; size: many; J: TRBJ2-1; DNA: TGTGCCTGGGCCCCGGGACTAGCGGTCCACAATGAGCAGTTCTTC; CDR3: CAWAPGLAVHNEQFF
D: .; V: TRBV7-8; size: few; J: TRBJ1-5; DNA: TGTGTCAGCAGTGTCACCGATCAGCCCCAGCATTTT; CDR3: CVSSVTDQPQHF
D: .; V: TRBV7-2; size: .; J: TRBJ2-7; DNA: TGTGCCAGCAGCTTAGGAGGGGGGAGGGAGCAGTACTTC; CDR3: CASSLGGGREQYF
D: .; V: TRBV28; size: many; J: TRBJ1-5; DNA: TGTGCCAGCGCCAGTCCGGACAGTCCTAATCAGCCCCAGCATTTT; CDR3: CASASPDSPNQPQHF
D: .; V: TRBV5-6; size: .; J: TRBJ2-1; DNA: TGTGCCAGCAGCTCCTTAGCGGAGCCCGCCAGCGATGAGCAGTTCTTC; CDR3: CASSSLAEPASDEQFF
D: .; V: TRBV7-9; size: many; J: TRBJ2-7; DNA: TGTGCCAGCAGCTTAGTGGGGGTCCGCACCTACGAGCAGTACTTC; CDR3: CASSLVGVRTYEQYF
D: .; V: TRBV28; size: .; J: TRBJ2-7; DNA: TGTGCCAGCAGTTTAGGGGATTCGCACCTCTTC; CDR3: CASSLGDSHLF
D: .; V: TRBV28; size: .; J: TRBJ1-1; DNA: TGTGCCAGCAGTTTAATGCTTGGTCGGGAAAGGCCTGAAGCTTTCTTT; CDR3: CASSLMLGRERPEAFF
D: .; V: TRBV11-2; size: .; J: TRBJ2-5; DNA: TGTGCCAGCAGCTTAGGGGTTGTGAGGGGGTACCAAGAGACCCAGTACTTC; CDR3: CASSLGVVRGYQETQYF
D: .; V: TRBV19; size: .; J: TRBJ2-1; DNA: TGTGCCAGTAGTATGAGGGGGAATGAGCAGTTCTTC; CDR3: CASSMRGNEQFF
D: TRBD1; V: TRBV7-9; size: few; J: TRBJ1-5; DNA: TGTGCCAGCAGCCCCCGGACAGGTAGCAATCAGCCCCAGCATTTT; CDR3: CASSPRTGSNQPQHF
D: .; V: TRBV7-9; size: once; J: TRBJ1-4; DNA: TGTGCCAGCAGCTTAGCTGGACAGCAAAATGAAAAACTGTTTTTT; CDR3: CASSLAGQQNEKLFF
D: TRBD2; V: TRBV6-4; size: few; J: TRBJ2-1; DNA: TGTGCCAGCAGTCGACTAGCGGGAGGTATCAATGAGCAGTTCTTC; CDR3: CASSRLAGGINEQFF
D: TRBD1; V: TRBV29-1; size: many; J: TRBJ1-1; DNA: TGCAGCGCCCTGACAGGGGGCGGGGGCACTGAAGCTTTCTTT; CDR3: CSALTGGGGTEAFF
D: .; V: TRBV5-1; size: many; J: TRBJ2-6; DNA: TGCGCCAGCAGCCCGGGGGATGGCTCTGGGGCCAACGTCCTGACTTTC; CDR3: CASSPGDGSGANVLTF
D: .; V: TRBV6-4; size: .; J: TRBJ2-5; DNA: TGTGCCAGACCCCGGGACCCAGAAAAAGAGACCCAGTACTTC; CDR3: CARPRDPEKETQYF
D: .; V: TRBV7-2; size: medium-sized; J: TRBJ2-4; DNA: TGTGCCAGCAGCAACGACAGGTCCAACATTCAGTACTTC; CDR3: CASSNDRSNIQYF
D: .; V: TRBV6-1; size: many; J: TRBJ2-1; DNA: TGTGCCAGCAGTGAAAGGGACAATGACAATGAGCAGTTCTTC; CDR3: CASSERDNDNEQFF
D: TRBD1; V: TRBV7-9; size: once; J: TRBJ2-7; DNA: TGTGCCAGCAGCTTAGTCCCGGGGACAGGGGACGAGCAGTACTTC; CDR3: CASSLVPGTGDEQYF
D: .; V: TRBV29-1; size: .; J: TRBJ2-7; DNA: TGCAGCGTAGGGACCGATCCGTACTACGAGCAGTACTTC; CDR3: CSVGTDPYYEQYF
D: TRBD1; V: TRBV6-5; size: many; J: TRBJ1-3; DNA: TGTGCCAGCAGTTACCGGACAGGGGGAAACACCATATATTTT; CDR3: CASSYRTGGNTIYF
D: TRBD1; V: TRBV18; size: .; J: TRBJ1-5; DNA: TGTGCCAGCTCCCTTGACAGGGGCTCCGGTCAGCCCCAGCATTTT; CDR3: CASSLDRGSGQPQHF
D: .; V: TRBV5-1; size: few; J: TRBJ2-7; DNA: TGCGCCAGCAGCTTGGAGTCGCCCGTTCGGTCCTACGAGCAGTACTTC; CDR3: CASSLESPVRSYEQYF
D: .; V: TRBV28; size: many; J: TRBJ2-7; DNA: TGTGCCAGCAGTCAATTCAGGGGCCAGCAGTACTTC; CDR3: CASSQFRGQQYF
D: TRBD1; V: TRBV30; size: .; J: TRBJ1-5; DNA: TGTGCCTGGGCCCCCCGGACAGGGAACAATCAGCCCCAGCATTTT; CDR3: CAWAPRTGNNQPQHF
D: .; V: TRBV15; size: .; J: TRBJ2-7; DNA: TGTGCCACCAGCGGGGACTCATCGAGCTCCTACGAGCAGTACTTC; CDR3: CATSGDSSSSYEQYF
D: TRBD1; V: TRBV30; size: many; J: TRBJ1-5; DNA: TGTGCCTGGAGCACAGGGGAGGGTCAGCCCCAGCATTTT; CDR3: CAWSTGEGQPQHF
D: .; V: TRBV28; size: .; J: TRBJ1-1; DNA: TGTGCCAGCAGTTCCGGGACCCTCCCCACTGAAGCTTTCTTT; CDR3: CASSSGTLPTEAFF
D: .; V: TRBV5-4; size: .; J: TRBJ2-7; DNA: TGTGCCAGCAGCGATAACAGGGACTACGAGCAGTACTTC; CDR3: CASSDNRDYEQYF
D: TRBD1; V: TRBV30; size: .; J: TRBJ1-1; DNA: TGTGCCTGGAGCGAAGGGGGCGTGAGCACTGAAGCTTTCTTT; CDR3: CAWSEGGVSTEAFF
D: .; V: TRBV7-2; size: few; J: TRBJ1-5; DNA: TGTGCCAGCAGCTCCTATTCCAATCAGCCCCAGCATTTT; CDR3: CASSSYSNQPQHF
D: .; V: TRBV28; size: .; J: TRBJ2-7; DNA: TGTGCCAGCAGTTTGGCGGGACCCTACGAGCAGTACTTC; CDR3: CASSLAGPYEQYF
D: .; V: TRBV9; size: few; J: TRBJ2-6; DNA: TGTGCCAGCAGTAGTCTTGGCTCTGGGGCCAACGTCCTGACTTTC; CDR3: CASSSLGSGANVLTF
D: TRBD1; V: TRBV27; size: .; J: TRBJ1-5; DNA: TGTGCCAGCAGTTTAAGGCAGGGGGCTTTTCAGCCCCAGCATTTT; CDR3: CASSLRQGAFQPQHF
D: .; V: TRBV19; size: once; J: TRBJ2-7; DNA: TGTGCCAGTAGTATTACTAGCCGCTTCTACGAGCAGTACTTC; CDR3: CASSITSRFYEQYF
D: .; V: TRBV5-8; size: .; J: TRBJ2-7; DNA: TGTGCCAGCAGCCAAGACGAGGGGCAGGGCGTCGACGAGCAGTACTTC; CDR3: CASSQDEGQGVDEQYF
D: .; V: TRBV25-1; size: few; J: TRBJ2-5; DNA: TGTGCCAGCAGTGAATATGGGTTGGAGACCCAGTACTTC; CDR3: CASSEYGLETQYF
D: TRBD2; V: TRBV4-1; size: .; J: TRBJ2-1; DNA: TGCGCCAGCAGCCAAGATTTTAGCGGGAGTTTCAATGAGCAGTTCTTC; CDR3: CASSQDFSGSFNEQFF
D: .; V: TRBV30; size: .; J: TRBJ2-7; DNA: TGTGCCTGGAGTCCCCATCGGGGACCGTTTGAGCAGTACTTC; CDR3: CAWSPHRGPFEQYF
D: TRBD1; V: TRBV11-2; size: once; J: TRBJ1-2; DNA: TGTGCCAGCAGCTCCCCGGGTTTTGGACAGGGACTCTATGGCTACACCTTC; CDR3: CASSSPGFGQGLYGYTF
D: TRBD2; V: TRBV6-4; size: few; J: TRBJ2-1; DNA: TGTGCCAGCAGTGACTCAGCGGGGAAGTACAATGAGCAGTTCTTC; CDR3: CASSDSAGKYNEQFF
D: TRBD1; V: TRBV18; size: many; J: TRBJ1-1; DNA: TGTGCCAGCTCATCCGGACAGGGGACTGAAGCTTTCTTT; CDR3: CASSSGQGTEAFF
D: .; V: TRBV6-5; size: many; J: TRBJ1-2; DNA: TGTGCCAGCAGGCCACAGGGAACCGGTGGCTACACCTTC; CDR3: CASRPQGTGGYTF
D: .; V: TRBV5-1; size: few; J: TRBJ2-7; DNA: TGCGCCAGCAGCTTGGCAGGTTCCTACGAGCAGTACTTC; CDR3: CASSLAGSYEQYF